These 6 T cell receptor beta chains came from one sample sequenced in a study of control samples from healthy donors and cancer patients. Sequenced by immunoSEQ multiplex PCR; TCRdb stores in-frame clones only, minus some. Of around 150,000 clones detected, approximately 94% appear once; the ten largest clones hold about 14%. Sequencing was carried out using PBMCs. The source of these receptors is a man aged 60-69 years with colorectal cancer.

The genes are TRBV6-5 and TRBJ1-3; D gene unclear. Germline V gene data show CDR1 as MNHEY and CDR2 as SVGAGI. This CDR3 comprises 10 residues. V lost 6 bases, J lost 8 bases, and 5 bases lay in between. The chain's CDR3 is CASRRDTIYF. The CDR3 DNA reads as TGTGCCAGCAGGCGGGACACCATATATTTT.

CDR3 sequence (DNA): TGTGCCAGCAGCCTTGGGACAGGGGGCTATACTGAGCAGTACTTC. Encoded protein: CASSLGTGGYTEQYF. V usage is TRBV9 and J usage is TRBJ2-7, with 12 nucleotides matching TRBD1. Unmatched junction bases numbered 9, after V lost 4 bases and J lost 7 bases. Germline loops: CDR1 SGDLS, CDR2 YYNGEE. CDR3 length: 15 residues.

The V gene is TRBV19, the J gene TRBJ2-1, with 9 bases identical to TRBD1. Germline V gives CDR1 LNHDA, CDR2 SQIVND (reference sequence). This CDR3 spans 16 amino acids. V shed 2 bases and J 7 bases; nucleotides not matched to a gene: 9. CDR3 region: CASSILGTGRMNEQFF. CDR3 coding DNA: TGTGCCAGTAGTATACTTGGGACAGGGAGAATGAATGAGCAGTTCTTC.

V gene TRBV28 combines with J gene TRBJ2-5; TRBD1 agrees at 7 bases. Germline V gene lookup returns CDR1 MDHEN and CDR2 SYDVKM. Trimming at V came to 5 bases and at J to 1 base, leaving 4 bases not matched to a gene. CDR3 length equals 14 residues. The CDR3 loop is CASSAGTAQETQYF. The CDR3 bases are TGTGCCAGCAGTGCCGGGACAGCCCAAGAGACCCAGTACTTC.

This clone was picked up one time. This rearrangement joins TRBV28 to TRBJ1-5, with D unresolved. The CDR3 is 15 amino acids. V was shortened by 2 bases and J by 2 bases, with 10 bases between the two germline ends. Germline V gene sequence: CDR1 MDHEN, CDR2 SYDVKM. For the CDR3, the DNA is TGTGCCAGCAGTTTACCCGTTAGCGGCAATCAGCCCCAGCATTTT. It translates to CASSLPVSGNQPQHF.

The V gene is TRBV6-5, the J gene TRBJ2-2; 7 bases are a match to TRBD2. This CDR3 has 14 residues. Germline V gene lookup returns CDR1 MNHEY and CDR2 SVGAGI. Trimming removed 6 bases from V and 3 bases from J; junction bases left unmatched: 4. Here the CDR3 reads CASRLGLHTGELFF. CDR3 bases: TGTGCCAGCAGGCTGGGACTACACACCGGGGAGCTGTTTTTT.